This T cell receptor (beta chain) appears in the sequencing data of a study of cytomegalovirus exposure and HLA in healthy donors. General observations from the study: While the bulk of TCR sequences proved rare, some public TCRs turned up in many donors. Presence/absence analyses assumed roughly uniform sequencing depth across donors, which may not hold. In a later analysis, a genetic analysis reported fewer productive-TCR N-insertions in an Asian-associated ancestry cluster than the cohort average.

Of note for this clone: Antigen specificity is unknown. Distinct nucleotide sequences in the sample also encode this CDR3.

The CDR3 runs 15 residues. The germline CDR1 and CDR2 sequences are SGHVS and FNYEAQ. The junction had 6 bases not matched to a gene; V was cut back by 4 bases and J by 4 bases. Whereas donors were nominally healthy upon sampling, unrecorded immune exposures were probable. Primers: 60 Vbeta forward and 13 Jbeta reverse. Here immunoSEQ multiplex PCR was the method, and the copy in TCRdb shows in-frame clones only, minus some. The sample contains over 150,000 clones, more than 70% of which appear only once. This receptor was taken from a male donor in good health and CMV-seronegative. The chain combines TRBV7-6 with TRBJ2-1; 8 bases line up with TRBD2. Sequenced: PBMCs. CDR3 amino acids: CASSSLAGGYNEQFF. The CDR3 DNA sequence: TGTGCCAGCAGCTCTCTTGCGGGGGGTTACAATGAGCAGTTCTTC.